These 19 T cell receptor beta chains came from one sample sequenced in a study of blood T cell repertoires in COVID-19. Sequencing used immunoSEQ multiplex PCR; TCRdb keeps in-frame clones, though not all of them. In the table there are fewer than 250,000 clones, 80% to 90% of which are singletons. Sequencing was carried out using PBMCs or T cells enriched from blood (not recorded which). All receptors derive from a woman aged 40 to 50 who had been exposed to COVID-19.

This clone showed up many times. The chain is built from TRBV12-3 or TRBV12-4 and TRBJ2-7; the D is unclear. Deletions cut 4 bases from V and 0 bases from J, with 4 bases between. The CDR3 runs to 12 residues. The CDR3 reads CASSSLSYEQYF. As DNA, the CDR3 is TGTGCCAGCAGTTCCCTCTCCTACGAGCAGTACTTC.

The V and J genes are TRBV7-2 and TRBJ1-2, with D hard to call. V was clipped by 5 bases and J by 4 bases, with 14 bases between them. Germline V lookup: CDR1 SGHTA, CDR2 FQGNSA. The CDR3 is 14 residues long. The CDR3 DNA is TGTGCCAGCAGCGTCGATGGGAGCTTCTATGGCTACACCTTC. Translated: CASSVDGSFYGYTF.

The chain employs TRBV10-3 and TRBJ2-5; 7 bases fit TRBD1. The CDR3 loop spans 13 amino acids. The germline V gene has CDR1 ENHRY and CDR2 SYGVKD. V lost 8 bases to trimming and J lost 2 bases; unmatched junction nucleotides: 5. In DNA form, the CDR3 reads TGTGCCATCCGGGACAGCCTACAAGAGACCCAGTACTTC. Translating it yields CAIRDSLQETQYF.

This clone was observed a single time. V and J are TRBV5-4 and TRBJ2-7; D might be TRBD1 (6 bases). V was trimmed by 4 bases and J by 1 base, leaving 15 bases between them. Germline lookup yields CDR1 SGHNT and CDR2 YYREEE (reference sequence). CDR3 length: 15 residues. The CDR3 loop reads CASSPSAGTSYEQYF. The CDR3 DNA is TGTGCCAGCAGCCCTTCGGCAGGGACATCCTACGAGCAGTACTTC. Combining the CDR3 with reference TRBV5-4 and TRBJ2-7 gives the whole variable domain ETGVTQSPTHLIKTRGQQVTLRCSSQSGHNTVSWYQQALGQGPQFIFQYYREEENGRGNFPPRFSGLQFPNYSSELNVNALELDDSALYLCASSPSAGTSYEQYFGPGTRLTVT.

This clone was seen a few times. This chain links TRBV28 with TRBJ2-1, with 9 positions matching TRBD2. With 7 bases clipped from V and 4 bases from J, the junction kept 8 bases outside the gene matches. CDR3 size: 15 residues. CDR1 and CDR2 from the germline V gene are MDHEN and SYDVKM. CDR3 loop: CASTDTSGPYNEQFF. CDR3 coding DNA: TGTGCCAGCACCGACACTAGCGGGCCTTACAATGAGCAGTTCTTC.

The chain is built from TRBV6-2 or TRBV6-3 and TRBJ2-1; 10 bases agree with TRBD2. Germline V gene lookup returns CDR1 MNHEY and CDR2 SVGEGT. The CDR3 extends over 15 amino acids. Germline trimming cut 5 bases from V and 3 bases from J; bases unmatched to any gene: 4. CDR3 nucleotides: TGTGCCAGCAGTCAACTAGCGGGGCACTACAATGAGCAGTTCTTC. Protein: CASSQLAGHYNEQFF.

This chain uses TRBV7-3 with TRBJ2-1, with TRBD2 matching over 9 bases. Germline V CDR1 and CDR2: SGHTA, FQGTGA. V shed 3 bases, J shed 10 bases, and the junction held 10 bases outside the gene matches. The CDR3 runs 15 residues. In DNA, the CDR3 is TGTGCCAGCAGCTTTACCGGGGTAGCGGGGGTGGAGCAGTTCTTC. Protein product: CASSFTGVAGVEQFF.

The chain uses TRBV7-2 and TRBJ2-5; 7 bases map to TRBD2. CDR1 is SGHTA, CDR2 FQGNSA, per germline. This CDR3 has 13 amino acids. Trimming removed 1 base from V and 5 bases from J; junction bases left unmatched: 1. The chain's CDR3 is CASSLVGGETQYF. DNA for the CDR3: TGTGCCAGCAGCTTAGTCGGGGGGGAGACCCAGTACTTC.

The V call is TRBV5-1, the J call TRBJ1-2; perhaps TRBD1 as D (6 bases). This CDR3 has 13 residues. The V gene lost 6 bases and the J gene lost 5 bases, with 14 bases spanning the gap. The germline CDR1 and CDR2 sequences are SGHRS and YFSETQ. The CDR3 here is CASTADRSYGYTF. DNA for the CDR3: TGCGCCAGCACCGCCGACAGGTCTTATGGCTACACCTTC.

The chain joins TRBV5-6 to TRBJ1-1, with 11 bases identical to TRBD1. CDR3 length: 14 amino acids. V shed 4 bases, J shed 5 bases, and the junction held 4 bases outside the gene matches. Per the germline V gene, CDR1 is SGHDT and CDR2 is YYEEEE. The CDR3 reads CASSPGQGGTEAFF. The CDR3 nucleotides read TGTGCCAGCAGCCCGGGACAGGGGGGTACTGAAGCTTTCTTT.

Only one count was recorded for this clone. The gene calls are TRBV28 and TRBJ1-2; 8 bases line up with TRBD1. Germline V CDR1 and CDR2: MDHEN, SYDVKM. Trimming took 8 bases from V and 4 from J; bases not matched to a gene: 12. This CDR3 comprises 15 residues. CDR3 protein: CASGFDTGGIYGYTF. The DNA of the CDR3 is TGTGCCAGCGGCTTTGACACAGGGGGGATCTATGGCTACACCTTC.

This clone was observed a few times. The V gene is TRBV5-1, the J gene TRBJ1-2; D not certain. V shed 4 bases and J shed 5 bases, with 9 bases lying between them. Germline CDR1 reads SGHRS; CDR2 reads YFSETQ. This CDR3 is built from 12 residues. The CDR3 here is CASSMTSYGYTF. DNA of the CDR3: TGCGCCAGCAGCATGACATCTTATGGCTACACCTTC.

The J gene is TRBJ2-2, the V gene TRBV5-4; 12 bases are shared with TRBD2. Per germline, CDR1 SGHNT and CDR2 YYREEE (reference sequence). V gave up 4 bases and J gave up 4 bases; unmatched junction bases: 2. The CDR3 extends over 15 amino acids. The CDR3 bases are TGTGCCAGCAGCCGGACTAGCGGGGCCACCGGGGAGCTGTTTTTT. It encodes CASSRTSGATGELFF.

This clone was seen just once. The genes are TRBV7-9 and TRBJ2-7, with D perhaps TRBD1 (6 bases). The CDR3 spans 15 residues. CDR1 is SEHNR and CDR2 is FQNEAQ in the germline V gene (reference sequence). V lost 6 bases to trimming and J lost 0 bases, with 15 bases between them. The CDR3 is CASSYTGMSSYEQYF. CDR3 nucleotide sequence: TGTGCCAGCAGTTACACAGGGATGAGCTCCTACGAGCAGTACTTC.

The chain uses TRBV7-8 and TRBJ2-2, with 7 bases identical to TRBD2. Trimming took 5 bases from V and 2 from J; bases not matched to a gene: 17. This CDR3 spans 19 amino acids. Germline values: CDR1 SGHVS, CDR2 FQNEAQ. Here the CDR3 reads CASSPKRGGEYTNTGELFF. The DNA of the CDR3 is TGTGCCAGCAGCCCTAAGCGGGGAGGGGAGTACACTAACACCGGGGAGCTGTTTTTT. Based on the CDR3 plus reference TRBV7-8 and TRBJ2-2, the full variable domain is GAGVSQSPRYKVAKRGQDVALRCDPISGHVSLFWYQQALGQGPEFLTYFQNEAQLDKSGLPSDRFFAERPEGSVSTLKIQRTQQEDSAVYLCASSPKRGGEYTNTGELFFGEGSRLTVL.

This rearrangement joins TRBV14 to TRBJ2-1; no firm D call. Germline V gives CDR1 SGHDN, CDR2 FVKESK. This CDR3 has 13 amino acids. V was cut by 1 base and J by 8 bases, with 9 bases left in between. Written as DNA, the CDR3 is TGTGCCAGCAGCCAAGTATTCGAGGATGAGCAGTTCTTC. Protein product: CASSQVFEDEQFF.

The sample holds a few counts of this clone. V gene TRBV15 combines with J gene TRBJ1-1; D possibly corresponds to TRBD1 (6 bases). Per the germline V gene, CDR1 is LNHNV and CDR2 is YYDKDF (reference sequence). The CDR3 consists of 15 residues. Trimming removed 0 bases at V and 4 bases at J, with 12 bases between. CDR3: CATSRDRGGGTEAFF. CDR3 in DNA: TGTGCCACCAGCAGAGATCGGGGGGGCGGCACTGAAGCTTTCTTT.

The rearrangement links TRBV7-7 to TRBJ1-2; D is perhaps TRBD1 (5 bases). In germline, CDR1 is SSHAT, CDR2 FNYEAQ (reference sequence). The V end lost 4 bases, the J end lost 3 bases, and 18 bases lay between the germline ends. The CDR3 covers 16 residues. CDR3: CASSSVRTPGHYGYTF. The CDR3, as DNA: TGTGCCAGCAGCTCGGTTCGGACACCCGGGCACTATGGCTACACCTTC. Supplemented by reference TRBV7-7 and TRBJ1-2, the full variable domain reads GAGVSQSPRYKVTKRGQDVTLRCDPISSHATLYWYQQALGQGPEFLTYFNYEAQPDKSGLPSDRFSAERPEGSISTLTIQRTEQRDSAMYRCASSSVRTPGHYGYTFGSGTRLTVV.

The CDR3 DNA reads as TGCGCCAGCAGCCTGACAGGGCTGGGCACTGAAGCTTTCTTT. Residues: CASSLTGLGTEAFF. The chain carries TRBV5-1 and TRBJ1-1; 7 nucleotides align to TRBD1. J lost 4 bases, V lost 4 bases, and 7 bases had no gene match. There are 14 residues in the CDR3. The germline V gene has CDR1 SGHRS and CDR2 YFSETQ.